This TCR beta chain was identified in a study of control samples from healthy donors and cancer patients. Here immunoSEQ multiplex PCR was the method, and the copy in TCRdb shows in-frame clones only, minus some. Of approximately 210,000 clones listed, around 90% are singletons. The CDR3 is 13 residues long. Trimming shortened V by 2 bases and J by 4 bases, and 8 bases separated the two germline ends. Germline V CDR1 and CDR2: SGHVS, FQNEAQ. The sequenced material came from blood. This sequence joins TRBV7-8 and TRBJ1-2; D is unresolved. The source is a man aged 30-40 years in good health. CDR3: CASSLWEGYGYTF. The CDR3 coding sequence is TGTGCCAGCAGCTTATGGGAAGGCTATGGCTACACCTTC.